This T cell receptor (beta chain) was obtained from a study of T-cell memory formation after mild COVID-19. Study at large: TCR clusters showed largely donor specificity. Broader study findings: SARS-CoV-2 specificity of second-wave clones peaking day 37 was unconfirmed. From day 15 to 85, contracting clones were balanced between CD4 and CD8, whereas later expanders leaned toward CD4+.

The length of the CDR3 is 14 residues. Trimming left V 0 bases short and J 3 bases short, with 11 bases between. Germline CDR1 DFQATT, CDR2 SNEGSKA (reference sequence). This clonotype showed up just a few times. What it recognizes is unknown. A 5'RACE reaction primed in the constant segment made cDNA libraries of TCR alpha and TCR beta, and these carried sample barcodes and UMIs. TCRdb passed the 5' RACE reads through MiXCR, listing each CDR3 protein once. The profile covers 200,000 to 250,000 distinct CDR3 sequences, with roughly 9.4% appearing a single time and around 21% taken by the ten largest. This TCR came from a man younger than 35 who had mild COVID-19 (a few samples of this study predate the infection). Cell type and time point are not known. This chain uses TRBV20-1 with TRBJ2-5; D gene unclear. The sample comprised PBMCs or a T cell subset sorted from them (not recorded which). As DNA, the CDR3 is TGCAGTGCTAGAGATAGGTTGCGGAAAGAGACCCAGTACTTC. Protein product: CSARDRLRKETQYF.